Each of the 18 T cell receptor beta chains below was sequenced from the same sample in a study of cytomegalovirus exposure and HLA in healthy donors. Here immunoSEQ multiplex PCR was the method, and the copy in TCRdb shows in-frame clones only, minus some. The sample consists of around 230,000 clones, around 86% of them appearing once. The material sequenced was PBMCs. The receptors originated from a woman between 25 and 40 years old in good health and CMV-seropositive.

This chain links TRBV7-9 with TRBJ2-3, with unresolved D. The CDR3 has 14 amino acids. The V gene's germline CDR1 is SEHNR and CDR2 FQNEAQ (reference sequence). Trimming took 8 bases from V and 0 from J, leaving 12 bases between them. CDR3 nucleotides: TGTGCCAGCGAACCTGGCGGTAGCACAGATACGCAGTATTTT. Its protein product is CASEPGGSTDTQYF.

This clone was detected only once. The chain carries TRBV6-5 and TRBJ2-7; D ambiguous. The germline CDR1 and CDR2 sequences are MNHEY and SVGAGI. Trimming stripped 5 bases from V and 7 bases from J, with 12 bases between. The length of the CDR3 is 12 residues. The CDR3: CASSPPGSEQYF. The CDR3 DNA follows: TGTGCCAGCAGTCCACCCGGTAGTGAGCAGTACTTC.

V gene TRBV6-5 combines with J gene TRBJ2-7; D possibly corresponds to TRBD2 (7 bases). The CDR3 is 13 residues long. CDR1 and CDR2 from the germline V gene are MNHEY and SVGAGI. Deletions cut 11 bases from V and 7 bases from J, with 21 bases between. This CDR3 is CAGRRGAGAEQYF. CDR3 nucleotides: TGTGCCGGCCGCCGGGGGGCCGGGGCGGAGCAGTACTTC.

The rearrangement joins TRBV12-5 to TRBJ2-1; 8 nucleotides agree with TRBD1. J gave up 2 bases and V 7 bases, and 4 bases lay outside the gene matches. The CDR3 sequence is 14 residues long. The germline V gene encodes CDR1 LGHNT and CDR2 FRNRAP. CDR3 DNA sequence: TGTGCTAGTGCCCTGGGACAGGCCTACAATGAGCAGTTCTTC. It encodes CASALGQAYNEQFF. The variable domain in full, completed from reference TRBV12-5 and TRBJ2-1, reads DARVTQTPRHKVTEMGQEVTMRCQPILGHNTVFWYRQTMMQGLELLAYFRNRAPLDDSGMPKDRFSAEMPDATLATLKIQPSEPRDSAVYFCASALGQAYNEQFFGPGTRLTVL.

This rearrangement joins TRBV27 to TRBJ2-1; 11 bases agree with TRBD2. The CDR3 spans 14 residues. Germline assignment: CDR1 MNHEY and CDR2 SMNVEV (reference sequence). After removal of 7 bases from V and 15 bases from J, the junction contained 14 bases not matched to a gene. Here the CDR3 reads CASTAGYSGRAVFF. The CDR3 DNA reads TGTGCCAGCACCGCCGGCTATAGCGGGAGGGCGGTGTTCTTC.

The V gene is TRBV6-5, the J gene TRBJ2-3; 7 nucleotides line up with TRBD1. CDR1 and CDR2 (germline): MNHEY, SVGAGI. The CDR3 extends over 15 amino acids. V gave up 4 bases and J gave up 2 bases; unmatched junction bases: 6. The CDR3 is CASSSRDSYTDTQYF. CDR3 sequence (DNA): TGTGCCAGCAGTTCACGGGACAGCTACACAGATACGCAGTATTTT.

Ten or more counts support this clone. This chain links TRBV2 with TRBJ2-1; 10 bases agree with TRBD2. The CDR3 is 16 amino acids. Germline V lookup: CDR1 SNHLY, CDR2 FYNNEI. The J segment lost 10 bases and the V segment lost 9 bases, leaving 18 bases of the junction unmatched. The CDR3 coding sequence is TGTGCCAGACAGTATCGAGCGGGAGGGCTCTTCGGCGAGCAGTTCTTC. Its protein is CARQYRAGGLFGEQFF.

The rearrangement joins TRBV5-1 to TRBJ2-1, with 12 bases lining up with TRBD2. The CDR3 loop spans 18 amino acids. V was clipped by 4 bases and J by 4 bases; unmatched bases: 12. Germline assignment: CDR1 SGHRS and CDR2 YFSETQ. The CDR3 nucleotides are TGCGCCAGCAGCAGGGATGGGACTAGCGGGTGGAATTACAATGAGCAGTTCTTC. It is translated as CASSRDGTSGWNYNEQFF.

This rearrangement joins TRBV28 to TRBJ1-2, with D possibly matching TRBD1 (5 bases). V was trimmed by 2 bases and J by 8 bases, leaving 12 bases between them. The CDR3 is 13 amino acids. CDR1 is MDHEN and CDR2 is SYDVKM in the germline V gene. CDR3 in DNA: TGTGCCAGCAGTTTAGACAGACTCTCAGGCTACACCTTC. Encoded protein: CASSLDRLSGYTF.

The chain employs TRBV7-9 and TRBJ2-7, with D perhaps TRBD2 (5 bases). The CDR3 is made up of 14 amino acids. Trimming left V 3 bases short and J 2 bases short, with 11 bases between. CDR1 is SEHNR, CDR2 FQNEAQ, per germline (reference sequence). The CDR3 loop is CASSLSTGTYEQYF. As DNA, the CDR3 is TGTGCCAGCAGCTTGAGCACGGGAACCTACGAGCAGTACTTC.

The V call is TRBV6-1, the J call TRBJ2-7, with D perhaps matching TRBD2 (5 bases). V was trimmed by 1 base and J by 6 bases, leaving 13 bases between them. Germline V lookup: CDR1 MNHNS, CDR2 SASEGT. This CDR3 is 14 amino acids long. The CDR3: CASSEGFEGAEQYF. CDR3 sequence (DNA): TGTGCCAGCAGTGAAGGGTTTGAGGGTGCCGAGCAGTACTTC.

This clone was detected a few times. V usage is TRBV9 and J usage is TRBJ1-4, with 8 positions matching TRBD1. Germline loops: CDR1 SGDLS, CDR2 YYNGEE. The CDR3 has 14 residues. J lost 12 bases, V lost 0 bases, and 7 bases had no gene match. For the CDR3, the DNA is TGTGCCAGCAGCGTAGGGACAGGGAGCAGGCAACTGTTTTTT. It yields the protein CASSVGTGSRQLFF.

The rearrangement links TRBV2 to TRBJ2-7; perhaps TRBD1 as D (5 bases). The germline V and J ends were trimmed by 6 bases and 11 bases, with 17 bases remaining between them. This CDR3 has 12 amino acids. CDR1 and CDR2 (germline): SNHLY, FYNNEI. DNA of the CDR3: TGTGCCAGCAGCCTCAGGGTAGGGGATGAGTACTTC. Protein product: CASSLRVGDEYF.

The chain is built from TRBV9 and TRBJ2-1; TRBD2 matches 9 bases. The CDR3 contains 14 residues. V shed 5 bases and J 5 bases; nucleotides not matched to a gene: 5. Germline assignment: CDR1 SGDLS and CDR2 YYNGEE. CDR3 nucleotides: TGTGCCAGCAGTCTAGCGGGATATAACAATGAGCAGTTCTTC. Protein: CASSLAGYNNEQFF.

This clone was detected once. CDR3 sequence reads: CASSVVLRDTGHGYTF. CDR3 in DNA: TGTGCCAGCAGCGTAGTGTTACGGGACACGGGCCATGGCTACACCTTC. The chain joins TRBV9 to TRBJ1-2; D may be TRBD1 (6 bases). The V gene lost 0 bases and the J gene lost 6 bases, with 18 bases spanning the gap. CDR1 SGDLS and CDR2 YYNGEE come from the germline V gene. There are 16 residues in the CDR3. Combining the CDR3 with reference TRBV9 and TRBJ1-2 gives the whole variable domain DSGVTQTPKHLITATGQRVTLRCSPRSGDLSVYWYQQSLDQGLQFLIQYYNGEERAKGNILERFSAQQFPDLHSELNLSSLELGDSALYFCASSVVLRDTGHGYTFGSGTRLTVV.

CDR3 amino acids: CASSFLKTGTGAGGYTF. In DNA, the CDR3 is TGTGCCAGCAGCTTTTTAAAGACTGGGACAGGGGCAGGGGGCTACACCTTC. V usage is TRBV5-8 and J usage is TRBJ1-2; 10 nucleotides agree with TRBD1. V lost 2 bases, J lost 8 bases, and 15 bases stayed unmatched. The germline V gene has CDR1 SGHTS and CDR2 YDEGEE. The CDR3 runs to 17 residues.

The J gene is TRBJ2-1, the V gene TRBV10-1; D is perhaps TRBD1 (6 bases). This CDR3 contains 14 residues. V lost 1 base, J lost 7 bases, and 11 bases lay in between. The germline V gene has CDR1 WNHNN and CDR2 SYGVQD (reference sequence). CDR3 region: CASSEYQGPNEQFF. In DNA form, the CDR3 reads TGCGCCAGCAGTGAGTACCAGGGGCCGAATGAGCAGTTCTTC.

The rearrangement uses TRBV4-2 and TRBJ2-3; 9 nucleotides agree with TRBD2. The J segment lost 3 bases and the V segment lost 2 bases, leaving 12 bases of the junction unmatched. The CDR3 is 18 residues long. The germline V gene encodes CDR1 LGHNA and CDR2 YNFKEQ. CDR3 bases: TGTGCCAGCAGCCAACGTATATTTAGCGGGAGTATGACAGATACGCAGTATTTT. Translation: CASSQRIFSGSMTDTQYF.